The 17 T cell receptor beta chains below were found in one sample sequenced in a study of tumor-infiltrating lymphocytes in glioblastoma multiforme (TCRdb year 2017). Sequencing instrument: Illumina HiSeq 2500. TCRB libraries were built from RNA via three nested multiplex PCR rounds using a modified ARM-PCR protocol with multiple V-beta primers and a C-beta primer. The public sequencing data were trimmed at Q25 with fastp and processed into clonotypes with MiXCR by TCRdb, which kept only in-frame beta chains. Records with the same CDR3 protein are collapsed into one entry carrying the most frequent genes and DNA. This sample lists roughly 13,000 distinct CDR3 sequences; 64% were detected once. Over 25% of the sample belongs to the ten largest clones. Sequencing used brain tumor tissue. Source of these receptors: a male donor with glioblastoma.

This clonotype was seen only a few times. Given a much more abundant clone one base away, this may be a read error. The conserved phenylalanine or tryptophan is not found at the CDR3 terminus, so this likely reflects a read error. The V and J genes are TRBV6-6 and TRBJ1-5; D unresolved. V lost 6 bases and J 0 bases, leaving 12 bases between the germline ends. The germline CDR1 and CDR2 sequences are MNHNY and SVGAGI (reference sequence). The CDR3 spans 15 residues. CDR3 DNA sequence: TGTGCCAGCAGGTGGGAACAGACTAGCAATCAGCCCCAGCATTCT. This sequence encodes CASRWEQTSNQPQHS.

The rearrangement uses TRBV4-1 and TRBJ2-7; perhaps TRBD2 as D (5 bases). V dropped 4 bases and J dropped 7 bases, with 17 bases sitting between them. Germline V CDR1 and CDR2: MGHRA, YSYEKL. The CDR3 is 14 amino acids. The DNA for the CDR3 is TGCGCCAGCAGCCGCGGGTGGGCAACAGCGGAGCAGTACTTC. It is translated as CASSRGWATAEQYF.

This clonotype appeared a few times. Here the CDR3 DNA reads TGTGCCAGCAGCCCCGGACAGAAATACGAGCAGTACTTC. It specifies CASSPGQKYEQYF. The chain carries TRBV5-5 and TRBJ2-7, with D possibly TRBD1 on 6 matching bases. The CDR3 is 13 residues long. Trimming took 4 bases from V and 4 from J, leaving 12 bases between them. Germline values: CDR1 SGHKS, CDR2 YYEKEE (reference sequence).

The chain links TRBV21-1 to TRBJ1-5. TRBV21-1 is a documented pseudogene. The CDR3 extends over 15 amino acids. CDR3 in amino acids: CASSEAGVGNQPQHF. CDR3 bases: TGCGCCAGCAGCGAAGCGGGGGTTGGCAATCAGCCCCAGCATTTT.

The CDR3 region is CASSPLGIHEQFF. In DNA form, the CDR3 reads TGCGCCAGCAGCCCCCTCGGGATACACGAGCAGTTCTTC. This chain connects TRBV4-1 to TRBJ2-1; TRBD2 might be the D (5 bases). The CDR3 has 13 amino acids. The germline V gene encodes CDR1 MGHRA and CDR2 YSYEKL. V was cut by 4 bases and J by 10 bases, with 14 bases left in between.

The chain joins TRBV6-2 or TRBV6-3 to TRBJ2-7, with 10 bases matching TRBD2. The CDR3 contains 13 residues. Germline values: CDR1 MNHEY, CDR2 SVGEGT. V gave up 5 bases and J gave up 7 bases; unmatched junction bases: 5. Here the CDR3 reads CASSVTSGIEQYF. CDR3 coding DNA: TGTGCCAGCAGTGTTACTAGCGGGATTGAGCAGTACTTC.

This chain links TRBV5-6 with TRBJ2-2; TRBD1 might be the D (5 bases). The CDR3 totals 17 residues. Germline-derived CDR1 and CDR2 are SGHDT and YYEEEE. The V end lost 5 bases, the J end lost 9 bases, and 26 bases lay between the germline ends. The CDR3 sequence: CASSFLTDLITPWELFF. The CDR3 nucleotides read TGTGCCAGCAGTTTTTTGACAGATCTAATTACCCCCTGGGAGCTGTTTTTT.

The genes are TRBV11-1 and TRBJ2-4; D unresolved. Trimming shortened V by 5 bases and J by 9 bases, and 14 bases separated the two germline ends. This CDR3 has 13 amino acids. Germline lookup yields CDR1 SGHAT and CDR2 FQDESV (reference sequence). The CDR3 region has the DNA TGTGCCAGCAGCCCCATCAAGGCCGGCATTCAGTACTTC. It encodes CASSPIKAGIQYF.

In this sample, this clonotype turned up once. One end of the junction fails to match germline, which may point to a read error. The V gene is TRBV6-2 or TRBV6-3, the J gene TRBJ2-7, with D unresolved. CDR1 and CDR2 (germline): MNHEY, SVGEGT. The CDR3 has 11 amino acids. The CDR3 coding sequence is TGTGCTAGCAGTCACGCCCACGAGCAGTATTTC. Its protein is CASSHAHEQYF.

This clonotype is medium-sized. The chain uses TRBV29-1 and TRBJ2-3, with D perhaps matching TRBD2 (5 bases). This CDR3 comprises 12 residues. The germline CDR1 and CDR2 sequences are SQVTM and ANQGSEA. Trimming stripped 1 base from V and 3 bases from J, with 5 bases between. The CDR3 region has the DNA TGCAGCGTTGAAGGAGGGACAGATACGCAGTATTTT. It encodes CSVEGGTDTQYF.

The chain links TRBV20-1 to TRBJ2-7; D gene uncertain. The CDR3 spans 13 residues. Germline CDR1 reads DFQATT; CDR2 reads SNEGSKA (reference sequence). Trimming took 6 bases from V and 2 from J, leaving 14 bases between them. In DNA form, the CDR3 reads TGCAGTGCACCCAGCGTAATGCCCTACGAGCAGTACTTC. Translation: CSAPSVMPYEQYF.

The genes are TRBV6-2 or TRBV6-3 and TRBJ2-2; D is unresolved. This CDR3 is built from 15 residues. Germline V gene data show CDR1 as MNHEY and CDR2 as SVGEGT. The V gene lost 7 bases and the J gene lost 3 bases, with 15 bases spanning the gap. The CDR3 reads CASNTDGTYTGELFF. DNA of the CDR3: TGTGCCAGCAATACGGACGGAACGTACACCGGGGAGCTGTTTTTT.

To note about this clonotype: A read error may account for a junction end that differs from germline. The chain carries TRBV20-1 and TRBJ1-4, with 7 bases fitting TRBD1. The CDR3 loop spans 15 amino acids. Germline V gene sequence: CDR1 DFQATT, CDR2 SNEGSKA (reference sequence). The CDR3 coding sequence is TGCAGTGCTAGCAGAGGGGGCGCGGCTAATGAAAAACCGGTTTTT. Translated: CSASRGGAANEKPVF.

The V and J genes are TRBV28 and TRBJ2-3; unclear D gene. Trimming left V 11 bases short and J 7 bases short, with 22 bases between. This CDR3 has 14 residues. Looked up from germline, CDR1 is MDHEN and CDR2 is SYDVKM. CDR3 residues: CAGTTQTLLNTQYF. CDR3 nucleotides: TGTGCCGGCACCACCCAGACACTCCTAAATACGCAGTATTTT. The variable domain in full, with the rest retrieved from reference TRBV28 and TRBJ2-3, is DVKVTQSSRYLVKRTGEKVFLECVQDMDHENMFWYRQDPGLGLRLIYFSYDVKMKEKGDIPEGYSVSREKKERFSLILESASTNQTSMYLCAGTTQTLLNTQYFGPGTRLTVL.

The table lists this clonotype with a few counts. This may be a read error: a much more frequent sequence differs by one nucleotide. This chain connects TRBV11-2 to TRBJ2-7, with a possible D match to TRBD2 (6 bases). Germline loops: CDR1 SGHAT, CDR2 FQNNGV. The ends were cut back, 0 bases at V and 5 bases at J, with 11 bases in the middle. The CDR3 has 14 amino acids. The CDR3 coding sequence is TGTGCCAGCAGCTTAGACGGAGGGGTCGACGAGCAGTACTTC. Translated: CASSLDGGVDEQYF.

About this clonotype itself: Because the CDR3 is missing its conserved closing phenylalanine or tryptophan, this is likely a read error. The chain has TRBV4-1 and TRBJ2-7, with TRBD1 as a possible D gene (5 bases). The CDR3 extends over 15 amino acids. From germline, CDR1 is MGHRA and CDR2 YSYEKL. V lost 3 bases and J 6 bases, leaving 18 bases between the germline ends. CDR3 loop: CASSQDMMGSLEQYL. In DNA form, the CDR3 reads TGCGCCAGCAGCCAGGACATGATGGGATCCCTCGAGCAGTACTTA.

Points on this clonotype: At one boundary the junction diverges from the germline segment, which might be a read error. The chain links TRBV4-1 to TRBJ1-1; the D is unclear. From germline, CDR1 is MGHRA and CDR2 YSYEKL. The CDR3 has 13 residues. DNA of the CDR3: TGCGCCAGCGGCCAAGAGGTTTCGACTGGAGCTTTCTTT. This sequence encodes CASGQEVSTGAFF.